The 25 T cell receptor beta chains reported below all come from one sample, sequenced in a study of blood T cell repertoires in COVID-19. Sequencing was performed with immunoSEQ multiplex PCR; in TCRdb, only in-frame clones are kept and a portion is missing. The sample contains approximately 150,000 clones, 70% to 90% of which appear only once. The sample consisted of peripheral blood. The receptors were sampled from a woman aged 50 to 60 with acute or convalescent COVID-19.

The V call is TRBV4-2, the J call TRBJ2-2; the D gene is possibly TRBD2 (6 bases). The CDR3 is made up of 17 amino acids. Between the trimmed V and J ends, which lost 4 bases and 6 bases, there was a span of 21 bases. Germline loops: CDR1 LGHNA, CDR2 YNFKEQ. In DNA, the CDR3 is TGTGCCAGCAGCCCTCGGAGGGGCCTCGAGGGTGCCGGGGAGCTGTTTTTT. Its protein product is CASSPRRGLEGAGELFF.

V is TRBV12-3 or TRBV12-4 and J is TRBJ2-7, with a weak D call TRBD1 (6 bases). The CDR3 has 11 amino acids. With 7 bases removed from V and 6 bases from J, the gap between germline ends came to 10 bases. The CDR3 sequence: CASKTGSEQYF. CDR3 DNA: TGTGCCAGCAAAACAGGGTCCGAGCAGTACTTC.

This chain joins TRBV19 and TRBJ2-4; the D gene is possibly TRBD1 (6 bases). The germline CDR1 and CDR2 sequences are LNHDA and SQIVND (reference sequence). With 3 bases removed from V and 2 bases from J, the gap between germline ends came to 11 bases. CDR3 size: 15 residues. The CDR3 sequence: CASSITGNPKNIQYF. DNA of the CDR3: TGTGCCAGTAGTATCACAGGGAATCCCAAAAACATTCAGTACTTC.

This clone has more than one count but fewer than ten. This rearrangement joins TRBV28 to TRBJ1-4; the D gene is possibly TRBD1 (6 bases). V was shortened by 5 bases and J by 5 bases, with 12 bases between the two germline ends. This CDR3 region has 14 residues. The germline V gene has CDR1 MDHEN and CDR2 SYDVKM. CDR3 sequence: CASSNRDTNEKLFF. In DNA, the CDR3 is TGTGCCAGCAGTAATCGGGACACAAATGAAAAACTGTTTTTT.

This rearrangement joins TRBV6-5 to TRBJ1-1; D unresolved. From germline, CDR1 is MNHEY and CDR2 SVGAGI. The germline V and J ends were trimmed by 6 bases and 0 bases, with 11 bases remaining between them. The CDR3 contains 14 residues. CDR3: CASSDDSLNTEAFF. CDR3 DNA: TGTGCCAGCAGCGATGACTCCTTGAACACTGAAGCTTTCTTT.

The table lists this clone with a count of one. CDR3 amino acids: CASSLDLQTGRNTIYF. The CDR3 nucleotides are TGCGCCAGCAGCTTGGACTTACAGACAGGGCGAAACACCATATATTTT. The chain couples TRBV5-1 to TRBJ1-3; 7 bases match TRBD1. Trimming cost V 0 bases and J 5 bases; bases outside gene matches: 8. Germline-derived CDR1 and CDR2 are SGHRS and YFSETQ. CDR3 length equals 16 residues.

V is TRBV13 and J is TRBJ2-1; 7 nucleotides line up with TRBD1. The CDR3 covers 16 residues. V was clipped by 5 bases and J by 7 bases; unmatched bases: 14. The germline V gene has CDR1 PRHDT and CDR2 FYEKMQ (reference sequence). DNA for the CDR3: TGTGCCAGCAGCCTGAGGATCGGGACAGCCACGAATGAGCAGTTCTTC. It encodes CASSLRIGTATNEQFF.

The CDR3 loop is CASTLDRFRGYGYTF. CDR3 nucleotides: TGTGCCAGCACCCTAGACAGGTTTCGGGGCTATGGCTACACCTTC. The J gene is TRBJ1-2, the V gene TRBV2; D is possibly TRBD1 (6 bases). The germline CDR1 and CDR2 sequences are SNHLY and FYNNEI. Trimming cost V 7 bases and J 4 bases, with 19 bases left between them. The CDR3 is 15 residues long.

This clone was counted at least ten times. The CDR3 DNA follows: TGTGCCAGCAAATCAGGGTCCCTGCCTGAAGCTTTCTTT. Protein: CASKSGSLPEAFF. The rearrangement links TRBV12-3 or TRBV12-4 to TRBJ1-1; D may be TRBD1 (5 bases). V lost 7 bases and J lost 6, with 15 bases in between. The CDR3 spans 13 residues.

The chain combines TRBV30 with TRBJ1-1, with 9 bases identical to TRBD1. The V and J ends lost 4 bases and 5 bases, in that order; junction bases with no gene match: 5. Germline CDR1 GTSNPN, CDR2 SVGIG (reference sequence). The CDR3 has 13 residues. CDR3 amino acids: CAWTSQGATEAFF. In DNA form, the CDR3 reads TGTGCCTGGACCTCACAGGGGGCAACTGAAGCTTTCTTT.

V and J are TRBV5-6 and TRBJ1-4; D is ambiguous. Per germline, CDR1 SGHDT and CDR2 YYEEEE. The CDR3 runs to 14 residues. Trimming stripped 4 bases from V and 0 bases from J, with 7 bases between. Written as DNA, the CDR3 is TGTGCCAGCAGCCCCGGTGCAACTAATGAAAAACTGTTTTTT. Amino acids: CASSPGATNEKLFF.

As for this clone: Other nucleotide sequences from this sample produce the same CDR3. This chain joins TRBV18 and TRBJ2-5; D ambiguous. Germline lookup yields CDR1 KGHSH and CDR2 LQKENI. The V gene lost 3 bases and the J gene lost 3 bases, with 5 bases spanning the gap. CDR3 length: 12 residues. As DNA, the CDR3 is TGTGCCAGCTCACCGTCAGAAGAGACCCAGTACTTC. This codes for CASSPSEETQYF.

The chain recombines TRBV6-1 with TRBJ1-1; D might be TRBD1 (6 bases). The CDR3 length is 16 residues. Deletions cut 1 base from V and 4 bases from J, with 16 bases between. Per germline, CDR1 MNHNS and CDR2 SASEGT. The CDR3 reads CASSEEGGAGGTEAFF. The CDR3, as DNA: TGTGCCAGCAGTGAAGAGGGGGGGGCCGGGGGCACTGAAGCTTTCTTT.

V usage is TRBV3-1 (or the pseudogene TRBV3-2) and J usage is TRBJ1-1; D unclear. Trimming removed 0 bases at V and 0 bases at J, with 8 bases between. This CDR3 is 15 amino acids long. In germline, CDR1 is LGHDT, CDR2 YNNKEL (reference sequence). The CDR3 sequence: CASSQDNDMNTEAFF. DNA of the CDR3: TGTGCCAGCAGCCAAGATAATGACATGAACACTGAAGCTTTCTTT.

Many counts were recorded for this clone. V and J are TRBV4-3 and TRBJ2-6; 9 positions match TRBD2. The J segment lost 1 base and the V segment lost 1 base, leaving 5 bases of the junction unmatched. Germline V lookup: CDR1 LGHNA, CDR2 YSLEER. The CDR3 is made up of 18 amino acids. Here the CDR3 reads CASSQGPAGGSGANVLTF. CDR3 nucleotides: TGCGCCAGCAGCCAAGGGCCAGCGGGGGGTTCTGGGGCCAACGTCCTGACTTTC.

The chain carries TRBV29-1 and TRBJ2-5; a possible D gene is TRBD1 (6 bases). Deletions cut 4 bases from V and 1 base from J, with 10 bases between. Per germline, CDR1 SQVTM and CDR2 ANQGSEA. CDR3 length: 13 amino acids. The CDR3: CSVVGDTQETQYF. In nucleotides, the CDR3 is TGCAGCGTTGTGGGGGACACCCAAGAGACCCAGTACTTC.

CDR3: CASRPGTGDIQYF. The CDR3 nucleotides read TGTGCCAGCAGGCCCGGGACAGGGGACATTCAGTACTTC. The chain joins TRBV12-3 or TRBV12-4 to TRBJ2-4, with 10 bases lining up with TRBD1. The CDR3 is 13 amino acids. V was pared by 6 bases and J by 8 bases, with 4 bases of the junction left unmatched.

The chain combines TRBV27 with TRBJ1-1; D not resolved. Germline CDR1 is MNHEY and CDR2 is SMNVEV (reference sequence). The CDR3 spans 15 residues. Trimming removed 6 bases at V and 2 bases at J, with 16 bases between. Here the CDR3 reads CASSGEAAVNTEAFF. As DNA, the CDR3 is TGTGCCAGCAGCGGGGAGGCAGCGGTTAACACTGAAGCTTTCTTT.

V gene TRBV5-5 combines with J gene TRBJ1-2, with TRBD1 identical over 9 bases. Per germline, CDR1 SGHKS and CDR2 YYEKEE (reference sequence). The CDR3 is 14 residues long. V was pared by 4 bases and J by 4 bases, with 5 bases of the junction left unmatched. CDR3 protein: CASSPGQGFYGYTF. The CDR3 nucleotides are TGTGCCAGCAGCCCGGGACAGGGATTCTATGGCTACACCTTC. Looking up the rest from reference TRBV5-5 and TRBJ1-2 gives the full variable domain: DAGVTQSPTHLIKTRGQQVTLRCSPISGHKSVSWYQQVLGQGPQFIFQYYEKEERGRGNFPDRFSARQFPNYSSELNVNALLLGDSALYLCASSPGQGFYGYTFGSGTRLTVV.

This clone was counted a single time. In nucleotides, the CDR3 is TGCGCCAGCTTGAGGGGGACGGGCAGCACAGATACGCAGTATTTT. This sequence encodes CASLRGTGSTDTQYF. The J gene is TRBJ2-3, the V gene TRBV10-1; a weak D match, TRBD1 (6 bases). This CDR3 has 15 amino acids. CDR1 is WNHNN, CDR2 SYGVQD, per germline (reference sequence). Trimming left V 8 bases short and J 0 bases short, with 15 bases between.

The J gene is TRBJ1-1, the V gene TRBV5-1; no reliable D call. Germline V gene data show CDR1 as SGHRS and CDR2 as YFSETQ. The CDR3 extends over 13 amino acids. Trimming took off 2 bases at V and 1 base at J, with 6 bases between the two ends. The CDR3 coding sequence is TGCGCCAGCAGCTTCCCAGGGAACACTGAAGCTTTCTTT. Its protein product is CASSFPGNTEAFF. The variable domain in full, with the rest retrieved from reference TRBV5-1 and TRBJ1-1, is KAGVTQTPRYLIKTRGQQVTLSCSPISGHRSVSWYQQTPGQGLQFLFEYFSETQRNKGNFPGRFSGRQFSNSRSEMNVSTLELGDSALYLCASSFPGNTEAFFGQGTRLTVV.

The chain combines TRBV4-3 with TRBJ1-1, with 11 bases that match TRBD1. J gave up 6 bases and V 0 bases, and 3 bases lay outside the gene matches. Germline V gene lookup returns CDR1 LGHNA and CDR2 YSLEER. The CDR3 has 15 amino acids. The CDR3 sequence is CASSQEGQGGPEAFF. DNA of the CDR3: TGCGCCAGCAGCCAAGAGGGACAGGGGGGGCCTGAAGCTTTCTTT.

This clone was seen more than once but under ten times. This chain joins TRBV2 and TRBJ1-2, with TRBD1 matching over 7 bases. CDR1 is SNHLY, CDR2 FYNNEI, per germline. Trimming cost V 6 bases and J 7 bases; bases outside gene matches: 8. The CDR3 sequence is 13 residues long. The CDR3 reads CASSERQGGGYTF. DNA of the CDR3: TGTGCCAGCAGCGAAAGACAGGGTGGTGGCTACACCTTC.

This clone came up once. The chain combines TRBV3-1 (or the pseudogene TRBV3-2) with TRBJ2-2, with TRBD2 identical over 11 bases. This CDR3 region has 21 residues. The V gene's germline CDR1 is LGHDT and CDR2 YNNKEL (reference sequence). The V segment lost 1 base and the J segment 1 base; nucleotides outside the gene matches: 14. The CDR3 loop reads CASSQGPKKTSGGLNTGELFF. DNA for the CDR3: TGTGCCAGCAGCCAAGGACCCAAAAAAACTAGCGGGGGACTGAACACCGGGGAGCTGTTTTTT.

The V call is TRBV7-2, the J call TRBJ2-3; a possible D gene is TRBD2 (6 bases). CDR3 length equals 13 residues. V lost 4 bases, J lost 6 bases, and 11 bases lay in between. CDR1 is SGHTA and CDR2 is FQGNSA in the germline V gene. CDR3 DNA sequence: TGTGCCAGCAGCTCCACCCGGGGGGATACGCAGTATTTT. Its protein product is CASSSTRGDTQYF.